This T cell receptor (beta chain) was retrieved from a study of regulatory T cells in long-lasting Graves disease (dated by TCRdb to 2020 to 2023). Background for the entire study: To count as having persistent Graves' disease, a patient had to have received antithyroid drug treatment for over 5 years with TSH receptor autoantibodies remaining persistently positive. Persistent Graves' disease patients were compared with newly diagnosed Graves' disease patients by peripheral blood TCR sequencing and RNA sequencing. The study took place in China and was registered as a clinical trial. A total of around 35 samples underwent TCR sequencing: roughly 13 from persistent and roughly 20 from newly diagnosed Graves' disease patients. Antithyroid drugs had been taken for roughly 10 years on average by persistent Graves' disease patients in the clinical cohort. What the work shows at the level of the full study, not this receptor alone: Persistent patients shared more public clonotypes among themselves (fewer than 3,000) than newly diagnosed patients did (nearly 1,000). Sequencing and analysis were restricted to the TCR beta chain. The small sample size was acknowledged by the authors as a limitation that may reduce accuracy. Only peripheral blood was studied, because thyroid tissue, the primary lesion, was inaccessible. Persistent disease showed preferential use of TRBV28, TRBJ1-2 and TRBJ2-5, whereas newly diagnosed disease favored TRBV20-1 and TRBJ2-1. Compared with newly diagnosed patients, persistent Graves' disease patients had lower TCR Shannon entropy and fewer highly expanded clones, which suggests clonal expansion.

Points on this clonotype: Which antigen it targets is not known. Base qualities are not recorded, but no much larger clone differs from it by a single base.

The time point label, as the study defines it: persistent/refractory GD, antithyroid drugs over 5 years with positive TRAb. For both TCR sequencing and RNA sequencing, RNA was extracted from PBMCs using TRIzol. Graves' disease was diagnosed according to American Thyroid Association guidelines. Patients were recruited from an endocrinology department in Xi'an, China. Each patient gave 9 to 10 milliliters of peripheral blood, collected in an EDTA anticoagulant tube. PBMCs were isolated by Ficoll Paque Plus density gradient separation without further T cell sorting. RNA quality was checked with an Agilent 2100 Bioanalyzer and agarose gel, and concentration with a NanoDrop 2000. Receptor libraries were prepared by multiplex PCR. Sequencer: Illumina HiSeq 4000. To build TCR beta libraries, CDR3 regions were amplified by Arm-PCR using iRepertoire HTBI primers. PCR products were gel purified before sequencing. Per the authors' processing: Gene usage analysis of CDR3 amino acid clonotypes relied on the roughly 60 TRBV and 15 or so TRBJ segments identified across samples. Filtered high-quality paired reads were merged into contigs using COPE and FqMerger. BLAST was used to align contigs to IMGT TRBV, TRBD and TRBJ reference genes, and CDR3 was defined according to IMGT. Highly expanded clones were defined as clonotypes with a frequency above 0.1%. Shannon entropy was used to measure repertoire diversity, and the Gini coefficient was used to measure V-J evenness. Public clonotypes were defined as clonotypes shared by more than one individual. TCRdb trimmed public reads at Q25 via fastp, called clones via MiXCR and kept in-frame beta chains. CDR3 protein sequences are deduplicated, and each keeps its most common genes and DNA. TCRdb's processing, not the authors', yielded these V and J calls. This sample lists 360,000 or so distinct CDR3 sequences; roughly 23% were detected once. The ten largest clonotypes hold around a quarter of the sample.

The V end loses 6 bases and the J end loses 9 bases, and a stretch of 15 bases separates them. CDR3 length: 13 amino acids, cysteine to phenylalanine. The read is trimmed to its CDR3 DNA, 39 bases read in frame from base 1. The clonotype originates from a woman between 35 and 50 years old with Graves disease. Donor details come from another sample of the same person, matched by shared clones. Rearrangement joined TRBV12-3 or TRBV12-4 to TRBJ2-1, with no confidently assigned D gene. The sequencing here drew on peripheral blood mononuclear cells (PBMCs), taken when the disease was refractory, from a patient treated with antithyroid drugs. The CDR3 reads CASSQRWAAEQFF. Here is the DNA: TGTGCCAGCAGCCAAAGGTGGGCGGCTGAGCAGTTCTTC.